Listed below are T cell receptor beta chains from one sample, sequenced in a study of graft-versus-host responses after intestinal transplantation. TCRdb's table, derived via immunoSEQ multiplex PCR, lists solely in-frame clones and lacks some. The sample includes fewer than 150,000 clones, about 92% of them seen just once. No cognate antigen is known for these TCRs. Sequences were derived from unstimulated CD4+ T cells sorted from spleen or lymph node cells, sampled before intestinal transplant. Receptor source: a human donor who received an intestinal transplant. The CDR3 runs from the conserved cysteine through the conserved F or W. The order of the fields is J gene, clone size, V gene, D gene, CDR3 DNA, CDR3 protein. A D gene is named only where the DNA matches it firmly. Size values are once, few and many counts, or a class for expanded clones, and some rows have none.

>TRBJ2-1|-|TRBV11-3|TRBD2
TGTGCCAGCAGCTTAGATGGACGGGGGGGCAATGAGCAGTTCTTC
CASSLDGRGGNEQFF
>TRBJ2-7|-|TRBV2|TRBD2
TGTGCCAGCAGGGGACTAAACTACGAGCAGTACTTC
CASRGLNYEQYF
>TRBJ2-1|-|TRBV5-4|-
TGTGCCAGCAGCCTGAACAATGAGCAGTTCTTC
CASSLNNEQFF
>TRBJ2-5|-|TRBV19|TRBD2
TGTGCCAGTAGTACTCTTCTAGCGGCCCAAGAGACCCAGTACTTC
CASSTLLAAQETQYF
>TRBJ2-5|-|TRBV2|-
TGTGCCAGCCACACTTGGCGGGGAGGAATGGAGACCCAGTACTTC
CASHTWRGGMETQYF
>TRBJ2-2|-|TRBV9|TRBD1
TGTGCCAGCAGCGGCCGGGACAGGGGAACCGGGGAGCTGTTTTTT
CASSGRDRGTGELFF
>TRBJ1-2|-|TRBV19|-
TGTGCCAGTAACGGCAGGGCTTCGAGATTTTATGGCTACACCTTC
CASNGRASRFYGYTF
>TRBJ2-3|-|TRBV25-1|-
TGTGCCAGCAGTGAACAACACGGCACAGATACGCAGTATTTT
CASSEQHGTDTQYF
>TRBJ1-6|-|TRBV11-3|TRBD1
TGTGCCAGCAGCTTAGAAGGGGGCGGAAATAATTCACCCCTCCACTTT
CASSLEGGGNNSPLHF
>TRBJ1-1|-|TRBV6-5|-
TGTGCCAGCAGGCCCGGGGACTCGAACACTGAAGCTTTCTTT
CASRPGDSNTEAFF
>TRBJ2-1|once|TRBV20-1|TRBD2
TGCAGTGCCGGGACTAGCGAAGAGCAGTTCTTC
CSAGTSEEQFF
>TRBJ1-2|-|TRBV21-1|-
TGTGCCAGCAGCAAACGGTCACAGGCCAATTATATAGGGGATGGCTACACCTTC
CASSKRSQANYIGDGYTF
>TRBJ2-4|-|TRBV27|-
TGTGCCAGCAGTTTCAAGACGGGGGCCCAAAACATTCAGTACTTC
CASSFKTGAQNIQYF
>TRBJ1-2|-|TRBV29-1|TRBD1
TGCAGCGTAGCTCGGGACAGGGGAGGCTATGGCTACACCTTC
CSVARDRGGYGYTF
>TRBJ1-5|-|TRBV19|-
TGTGCCAGTAGTATTGTTGGACGGCAGCCCCAGCATTTT
CASSIVGRQPQHF
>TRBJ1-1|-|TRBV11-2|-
TGTGCCAGCAGCTTCACAGAGAACACTGAAGCTTTCTTT
CASSFTENTEAFF
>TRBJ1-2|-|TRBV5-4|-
TGTGCCAGCAGCTTACGGGGTCATGGCTACACCTTC
CASSLRGHGYTF
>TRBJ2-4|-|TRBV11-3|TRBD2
TGTGCCAGCAGCTTAGGGGGACTAGTTAAGGGACACATTCAGTACTTC
CASSLGGLVKGHIQYF
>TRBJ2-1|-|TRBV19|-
TGTGCCAGTAGTATATACGGGGGCCCGTCCTACAATGAGCAGTTCTTC
CASSIYGGPSYNEQFF
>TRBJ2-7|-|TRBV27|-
TGTGCCAGCAGTTGGGGCCCGTCCTACGAGCAGTACTTC
CASSWGPSYEQYF
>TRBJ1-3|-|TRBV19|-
TGTGCCAGTACCCCATATGGGGTCCCTCCTGGAAACACCATATATTTT
CASTPYGVPPGNTIYF
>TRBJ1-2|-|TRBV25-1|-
TGTGCCAGCAACAATGGGGCGGTTGGCTACACCTTC
CASNNGAVGYTF
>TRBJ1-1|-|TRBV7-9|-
TGTGCCAGCAGCACCTTGACGATTACCCCGGCTTTCTTT
CASSTLTITPAFF
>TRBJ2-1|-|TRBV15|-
TGTGCCACCAGCCCCCGGGCAGTGAACTCCTACAATGAGCAGTTCTTC
CATSPRAVNSYNEQFF
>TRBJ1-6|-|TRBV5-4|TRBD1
TGTGCCAGCAACTACCGGGACAGGGGCAATTCACCCCTCCACTTT
CASNYRDRGNSPLHF
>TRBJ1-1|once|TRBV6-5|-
TGTGCCAGCTCCTGGGGACGCGAGTTTGAAGCTTTCTTT
CASSWGREFEAFF